The 13 T cell receptor beta chains in this list originate from one sample, sequenced in a study of T cells in Graves' hyperthyroidism and ophthalmopathy. The source material, RNA transcripts, was used to amplify TCR beta CDR3 regions. With the HTBI primer set, the TCR CDR3 went through a first round of RT-PCR. A single record per CDR3 protein comes from TCRdb applying MiXCR to the multiplex PCR reads. Here the sample spans about 26,000 distinct CDR3 sequences, around 40% being singletons. The sample taken for sequencing was blood. Receptors were obtained from a woman under 40 with Graves' hyperthyroidism.

This clonotype has ten or more counts. The V call is TRBV6-5, the J call TRBJ1-1; D perhaps matches TRBD1 (6 bases). V gave up 0 bases and J gave up 4 bases, with 12 bases separating them. Germline V lookup: CDR1 MNHEY, CDR2 SVGAGI. CDR3 length: 15 residues. The DNA for the CDR3 is TGTGCCAGCAGTTACTCTTTAGGGGGGGGCACTGAAGCTTTCTTT. Its protein is CASSYSLGGGTEAFF.

The chain is built from TRBV18 and TRBJ2-2; 7 nucleotides line up with TRBD1. Looked up from germline, CDR1 is KGHSH and CDR2 is LQKENI. J gave up 5 bases and V 6 bases, and 6 bases lay outside the gene matches. The CDR3 is 14 residues long. CDR3 amino acids: CASSPGQNTGELFF. The CDR3 DNA sequence: TGTGCCAGCTCCCCGGGACAGAATACCGGGGAGCTGTTTTTT.

The rearrangement links TRBV20-1 to TRBJ2-5; D is uncertain. The V gene lost 2 bases and the J gene lost 9 bases, with 19 bases spanning the gap. This CDR3 contains 14 residues. Germline V gene sequence: CDR1 DFQATT, CDR2 SNEGSKA (reference sequence). CDR3 DNA: TGCAGTGCTAGAATGGGCAGGTCCCTCGGGCCCCAGTACTTC. Translation gives CSARMGRSLGPQYF.

This clonotype was picked up many times. The rearrangement joins TRBV6-2 or TRBV6-3 to TRBJ2-7, with TRBD1 matching 8 bases. The CDR3 spans 16 residues. Germline CDR1 MNHEY, CDR2 SVGEGT. Trimming at V came to 5 bases and at J to 6 bases, leaving 15 bases not matched to a gene. The CDR3 coding sequence is TGTGCCAGCAGTACCTTAACCGGGACAGGAGGTACCGAGCAGTACTTC. It translates to CASSTLTGTGGTEQYF.

By share, this clonotype counts as medium-sized (0.01 to 0.1%). The chain uses TRBV20-1 and TRBJ2-7, with a tentative D call TRBD2 (5 bases). This CDR3 spans 12 amino acids. The V gene lost 6 bases and the J gene lost 5 bases, with 14 bases spanning the gap. Per the germline V gene, CDR1 is DFQATT and CDR2 is SNEGSKA (reference sequence). CDR3 sequence reads: CSAFYQEDEQYF. The CDR3 region has the DNA TGCAGTGCCTTCTACCAGGAGGACGAGCAGTACTTC.

Only one count was recorded for this clonotype. The CDR3 coding sequence is TGTGCCAGCAGCTTCCAGGGGTTGGAGACCCAGCATTTT. The encoded protein is CASSFQGLETQHF. V and J are TRBV9 and TRBJ1-5; maybe TRBD1 (6 bases). Germline V gives CDR1 SGDLS, CDR2 YYNGEE. With 4 bases removed from V and 11 bases from J, the gap between germline ends came to 16 bases. The CDR3 length is 13 residues. Together with reference TRBV9 and TRBJ1-5, the CDR3 gives the full variable domain: DSGVTQTPKHLITATGQRVTLRCSPRSGDLSVYWYQQSLDQGLQFLIQYYNGEERAKGNILERFSAQQFPDLHSELNLSSLELGDSALYFCASSFQGLETQHFGDGTRLSIL.

This clonotype occurred many times. This chain uses TRBV13 with TRBJ2-3, with D maybe TRBD1 (5 bases). Looked up from germline, CDR1 is PRHDT and CDR2 is FYEKMQ (reference sequence). This CDR3 has 13 amino acids. The V end was cut by 8 bases, the J end by 2 bases, with 11 bases between. The CDR3 is CASLPRDTDTQYF. CDR3 in DNA: TGTGCCAGCCTTCCCAGGGACACAGATACGCAGTATTTT.

V usage is TRBV9 and J usage is TRBJ2-5, with TRBD2 matching 8 bases. Looked up from germline, CDR1 is SGDLS and CDR2 is YYNGEE. The CDR3 runs to 16 residues. The trim removed 0 bases at V and 4 bases at J, leaving 8 bases unmatched. CDR3 amino acids: CASSVASGGLGETQYF. CDR3 DNA sequence: TGTGCCAGCAGCGTAGCTTCGGGGGGGCTTGGAGAGACCCAGTACTTC.

This clonotype was counted only a few times. This rearrangement joins TRBV24-1 to TRBJ2-2; D remains unclear. Germline loops: CDR1 KGHDR, CDR2 SFDVKD. V lost 12 bases to trimming and J lost 1 base, with 11 bases between them. This CDR3 has 13 residues. The CDR3 protein is CAGKTQNTGELFF. CDR3 nucleotides: TGTGCCGGGAAGACACAGAACACCGGGGAGCTGTTTTTT.

By sample fraction, this clonotype is medium-sized. This sequence joins TRBV29-1 and TRBJ1-2, with D perhaps matching TRBD1 (6 bases). The CDR3 is made up of 12 amino acids. The germline V gene has CDR1 SQVTM and CDR2 ANQGSEA. V was clipped by 3 bases and J by 5 bases, with 10 bases between them. CDR3 sequence: CSVEGGGYGYTF. DNA for the CDR3: TGCAGCGTTGAGGGGGGCGGATATGGCTACACCTTC.

This clonotype was counted a single time. The CDR3 DNA follows: TGTGCCAGCATCAACGCTCCCGGCAATCAGCCCCAGCATTTT. Encoded protein: CASINAPGNQPQHF. The V gene is TRBV28, the J gene TRBJ1-5; D call uncertain. V lost 7 bases, J lost 2 bases, and 12 bases lay in between. The CDR3 loop spans 14 amino acids. Germline V gene lookup returns CDR1 MDHEN and CDR2 SYDVKM. The full variable domain, rest sourced from reference TRBV28 and TRBJ1-5, is DVKVTQSSRYLVKRTGEKVFLECVQDMDHENMFWYRQDPGLGLRLIYFSYDVKMKEKGDIPEGYSVSREKKERFSLILESASTNQTSMYLCASINAPGNQPQHFGDGTRLSIL.

This clonotype is labeled as medium-sized (0.01 to 0.1%). The CDR3 DNA reads TGCAGTGCTAGAGCCGGGACTAGCGCAGGAGGGGAGCAGTACTTC. Its protein is CSARAGTSAGGEQYF. J is TRBJ2-7 and V is TRBV20-1, with 10 positions matching TRBD2. CDR3 length: 15 amino acids. V gave up 1 base and J gave up 7 bases; unmatched junction bases: 10. CDR1 and CDR2 from the germline V gene are DFQATT and SNEGSKA (reference sequence).

This clonotype appeared many times. A read error may explain this, as a much larger clone is one base away. This chain links TRBV11-3 with TRBJ2-1; possible D gene TRBD1, 5 bases. Germline V gene lookup returns CDR1 SGHNT and CDR2 YENEEA. This CDR3 has 15 residues. Trimming pared 5 bases from V and 8 bases from J, leaving 19 bases between. The CDR3 protein is CASSLMGPAYDEQFF. CDR3 DNA sequence: TGTGCCAGCAGCCTCATGGGGCCAGCATACGATGAGCAGTTCTTC.